The next 7 T cell receptor beta chains were all read from a single sample in a study of regulatory T cells in long-lasting Graves disease. Noted time point: newly diagnosed GD, antithyroid drugs for less than 3 months. Following extraction of RNA from PBMCs, that RNA was used to make the TCR library. Both iRepertoire HTBI primers and Arm-PCR of CDR3 regions were used to build the TCR beta libraries. Using its own MiXCR run on the multiplex PCR reads, TCRdb lists one record per CDR3 protein. The data hold some 460,000 distinct CDR3 sequences, with 15% to 20% observed a single time. In addition, the sample was reused for a study of T cells in Graves' hyperthyroidism and ophthalmopathy.

The sample here was peripheral blood mononuclear cells (PBMCs), taken at new diagnosis, from a patient treated with antithyroid drugs. The source of these receptors is a middle-aged man with Graves disease.

With respect to this clonotype: A read error is possible here, since a much larger clone lies one base away. The chain couples TRBV6-5 to TRBJ2-3; 9 bases match TRBD2. The CDR3 covers 17 residues. V lost 4 bases to trimming and J lost 8 bases; unmatched junction nucleotides: 16. Germline CDR1 and CDR2: MNHEY and SVGAGI. CDR3 nucleotide sequence: TGTGCCAGCAGTTTGGGTCCCGGCGGGAGGGCCAGAGGTACGCAGTATTTT. This encodes CASSLGPGGRARGTQYF.

The rearrangement uses TRBV11-2 and TRBJ2-7; D is unclear. Per germline, CDR1 SGHAT and CDR2 FQNNGV. The CDR3 contains 13 residues. Trimming removed 5 bases from V and 3 bases from J, with 11 bases in between. In nucleotides, the CDR3 is TGTGCCAGCAGCCCGCAACGGCACTACGAGCAGTACTTC. As protein: CASSPQRHYEQYF.

The table lists this clonotype with many counts. The CDR3 spells CATSDPSGAGDTQYF. The CDR3 bases are TGTGCCACCAGTGACCCTTCAGGGGCTGGAGATACGCAGTATTTT. This sequence joins TRBV24-1 and TRBJ2-3; a possible D gene is TRBD1 (6 bases). V was clipped by 4 bases and J by 5 bases, with 15 bases between them. Germline V CDR1 and CDR2: KGHDR, SFDVKD. The CDR3 covers 15 residues.

This clonotype was seen more than once but under ten times. The chain has TRBV12-3 or TRBV12-4 and TRBJ2-7; TRBD2 matches at 12 bases. This CDR3 contains 14 residues. V shed 5 bases, J shed 5 bases, and the junction held 4 bases outside the gene matches. The CDR3: CASSVGLAGHEQYF. CDR3 DNA sequence: TGTGCCAGCAGTGTGGGACTAGCGGGCCACGAGCAGTACTTC.

The sample holds many counts of this clonotype. J is TRBJ1-2 and V is TRBV12-3 or TRBV12-4; a weak D match, TRBD1 (6 bases). V lost 3 bases and J lost 0, with 11 bases in between. The CDR3 is 15 residues long. The CDR3 nucleotides read TGTGCCAGCAGTTTCATGGACAGAGCTAACTATGGCTACACCTTC. It yields the protein CASSFMDRANYGYTF.

CDR3 bases: TGTGCCAGCAGTTCGCCGGGACAGTGGCGCTACGAGCAGTACTTC. It is translated as CASSSPGQWRYEQYF. The chain combines TRBV27 with TRBJ2-7; 7 bases align to TRBD1. Per the germline V gene, CDR1 is MNHEY and CDR2 is SMNVEV (reference sequence). V was pared by 4 bases and J by 3 bases, with 9 bases of the junction left unmatched. CDR3 size: 15 residues.

This clonotype was seen repeatedly, ten times or more. The gene calls are TRBV28 and TRBJ2-6; a possible D gene is TRBD2 (6 bases). Germline loops: CDR1 MDHEN, CDR2 SYDVKM. V was pared by 4 bases and J by 0 bases, with 10 bases between. CDR3 size: 16 residues. This chain's CDR3 is CASSSRGNSGANVLTF. The DNA of the CDR3 is TGTGCCAGCAGTTCCCGGGGGAACTCTGGGGCCAACGTCCTGACTTTC.